Following are 14 T cell receptor beta chains from one sample sequenced in a study of chemoradiotherapy in HPV16-positive cancers. Assay: immunoSEQ multiplex PCR; the TCRdb copy retains only in-frame clones and omits some. The sample lists approximately 12,000 clones; roughly 81% were seen once. This sample was gathered from a patient who underwent chemoradiotherapy. Receptor source: a human donor with HPV-associated anogenital cancer.

The rearrangement uses TRBV18 and TRBJ1-6; no clear D. Germline V CDR1 and CDR2: KGHSH, LQKENI. This CDR3 contains 15 residues. V lost 3 bases, J lost 3 bases, and 9 bases lay in between. The chain's CDR3 is CASSPHGDYNSPLHF. CDR3 nucleotide sequence: TGTGCCAGCTCACCCCATGGAGACTATAATTCACCCCTCCACTTT.

V usage is TRBV30 and J usage is TRBJ2-1, with TRBD2 matching over 7 bases. The CDR3 spans 14 residues. The junction had 11 bases not matched to a gene; V was cut back by 6 bases and J by 6 bases. CDR1 and CDR2 (germline): GTSNPN, SVGIG (reference sequence). The CDR3 bases are TGTGCCTGCGATAGGTGGGAGGGTCGCAATGAGCAGTTCTTC. Amino acid sequence: CACDRWEGRNEQFF. Based on the CDR3 plus reference TRBV30 and TRBJ2-1, the full variable domain is SQTIHQWPATLVQPVGSPLSLECTVEGTSNPNLYWYRQAAGRGLQLLFYSVGIGQISSEVPQNLSASRPQDRQFILSSKKLLLSDSGFYLCACDRWEGRNEQFFGPGTRLTVL.

The chain recombines TRBV11-2 with TRBJ1-1; D is undetermined. Per the germline V gene, CDR1 is SGHAT and CDR2 is FQNNGV. Trimming cost V 6 bases and J 6 bases, with 11 bases left between them. This CDR3 comprises 12 residues. Here the CDR3 reads CASRQREAEAFF. For the CDR3, the DNA is TGTGCCAGCAGGCAGAGGGAGGCTGAAGCTTTCTTT. The full variable domain, with the rest looked up from reference TRBV11-2 and TRBJ1-1, is EAGVAQSPRYKIIEKRQSVAFWCNPISGHATLYWYQQILGQGPKLLIQFQNNGVVDDSQLPKDRFSAERLKGVDSTLKIQPAKLEDSAVYLCASRQREAEAFFGQGTRLTVV.

The chain recombines TRBV5-6 with TRBJ2-7; tentatively, D is TRBD1 (6 bases). Trimming stripped 3 bases from V and 3 bases from J, with 13 bases between. The CDR3 sequence is 14 residues long. Germline CDR1 reads SGHDT; CDR2 reads YYEEEE. CDR3 amino acids: CASSSISGVYEQYF. The CDR3 bases are TGTGCCAGCAGCTCCATATCAGGGGTCTACGAGCAGTACTTC.

The gene calls are TRBV7-2 and TRBJ1-2, with D possibly TRBD1 on 5 matching bases. There are 15 residues in the CDR3. V was pared by 3 bases and J by 6 bases, with 17 bases between. Germline V CDR1 and CDR2: SGHTA, FQGNSA. The CDR3 region is CASSFGQGSINGYTF. The CDR3 DNA reads TGTGCCAGCAGCTTTGGGCAGGGAAGTATCAATGGCTACACCTTC.

The chain is built from TRBV19 and TRBJ2-7; D is possibly TRBD2 (6 bases). The germline V and J ends were trimmed by 5 bases and 4 bases, with 18 bases remaining between them. From germline, CDR1 is LNHDA and CDR2 SQIVND (reference sequence). This CDR3 contains 15 residues. CDR3: CASSPLEEGRYEQYF. In DNA form, the CDR3 reads TGTGCCAGTAGTCCACTCGAGGAGGGGAGATACGAGCAGTACTTC. The variable domain in full, with the rest retrieved from reference TRBV19 and TRBJ2-7, is DGGITQSPKYLFRKEGQNVTLSCEQNLNHDAMYWYRQDPGQGLRLIYYSQIVNDFQKGDIAEGYSVSREKKESFPLTVTSAQKNPTAFYLCASSPLEEGRYEQYFGPGTRLTVT.

CDR3 sequence (DNA): TGTGCCAGCAGTTTGTCGGGGGAAAATGAGCAGTTCTTC. Residues: CASSLSGENEQFF. The chain recombines TRBV2 with TRBJ2-1; D might be TRBD2 (6 bases). Per germline, CDR1 SNHLY and CDR2 FYNNEI. The CDR3 covers 13 residues. Trimming cost V 5 bases and J 7 bases, with 12 bases left between them.

The chain recombines TRBV7-9 with TRBJ2-4, with TRBD1 matching 7 bases. After removal of 5 bases from V and 0 bases from J, the junction contained 13 bases not matched to a gene. This CDR3 has 18 residues. Germline values: CDR1 SEHNR, CDR2 FQNEAQ (reference sequence). The chain's CDR3 is CASSPFGTGARAKNIQYF. CDR3 in DNA: TGTGCCAGCAGCCCGTTCGGCACAGGGGCCCGAGCCAAAAACATTCAGTACTTC.

The chain uses TRBV6-1 and TRBJ1-1; no definite D call. V dropped 5 bases and J dropped 7 bases, with 11 bases sitting between them. The length of the CDR3 is 12 residues. Germline loops: CDR1 MNHNS, CDR2 SASEGT. This CDR3 is CASSYGTFEAFF. The CDR3, as DNA: TGTGCCAGCAGTTATGGAACTTTTGAAGCTTTCTTT.

This clone has a single count. The V gene is TRBV4-3, the J gene TRBJ2-2; D uncertain. V was trimmed by 0 bases and J by 5 bases, leaving 10 bases between them. This CDR3 region has 15 residues. Germline CDR1 is LGHNA and CDR2 is YSLEER. The CDR3 DNA is TGCGCCAGCAGCCAAGATCAGGCTAGGACCGGGGAGCTGTTTTTT. Protein: CASSQDQARTGELFF.

The chain joins TRBV15 to TRBJ1-2; no firm D call. The CDR3 extends over 13 amino acids. The ends were cut back, 3 bases at V and 5 bases at J, with 10 bases in the middle. CDR1 is LNHNV, CDR2 YYDKDF, per germline (reference sequence). CDR3 in amino acids: CATSRGNGYGYTF. CDR3 coding DNA: TGTGCCACCAGCAGGGGGAATGGGTATGGCTACACCTTC.

The chain has TRBV29-1 and TRBJ1-1; D is possibly TRBD1 (5 bases). The length of the CDR3 is 13 residues. Trimming stripped 1 base from V and 5 bases from J, with 11 bases between. Looked up from germline, CDR1 is SQVTM and CDR2 is ANQGSEA. CDR3 in DNA: TGCAGCGTTGAAGTGGGGGGATGGACTGAAGCTTTCTTT. It encodes CSVEVGGWTEAFF.

This chain uses TRBV9 with TRBJ2-3; D is undetermined. The CDR3 extends over 14 amino acids. Germline-derived CDR1 and CDR2 are SGDLS and YYNGEE. Trimming stripped 0 bases from V and 4 bases from J, with 9 bases between. CDR3 sequence: CASSVGTYPDTQYF. The CDR3 DNA reads as TGTGCCAGCAGCGTAGGTACTTACCCAGATACGCAGTATTTT.

This clone was detected only a few times. The chain couples TRBV20-1 to TRBJ2-7; no clear D gene. The CDR3 contains 11 residues. Trimming took 0 bases from V and 1 from J, leaving 1 base between them. Germline CDR1 DFQATT, CDR2 SNEGSKA (reference sequence). Here the CDR3 DNA reads TGCAGTGCTAGAGATTCCTACGAGCAGTACTTC. Protein product: CSARDSYEQYF.